The sequence of this T cell receptor beta chain was determined in a study of blood T cell repertoires in COVID-19. Study-level background: Researchers got acute and convalescent COVID-19 samples from the United States, Italy and Spain.

Profiling relied on immunoSEQ multiplex PCR, and the TCRdb table lists in-frame clones only, not all of them. Among roughly 75,000 clones, over 65% were seen once, and the ten largest hold 2% to 3%. CDR3 length equals 16 residues. The sequence was collected from a human donor with acute or convalescent COVID-19. The donor label of this sample is uncertain. The rearrangement links TRBV21-1 to TRBJ2-5; the D call in the table, TRBD1, was not verified against the DNA. TRBV21-1 is given as a pseudogene. Sequencing was done on a sample of peripheral blood. The CDR3 protein is CASSTDRDKSWETQYF. As DNA, the CDR3 is TGTGCCAGCAGCACGGACAGGGACAAGTCCTGGGAGACCCAGTACTTC.